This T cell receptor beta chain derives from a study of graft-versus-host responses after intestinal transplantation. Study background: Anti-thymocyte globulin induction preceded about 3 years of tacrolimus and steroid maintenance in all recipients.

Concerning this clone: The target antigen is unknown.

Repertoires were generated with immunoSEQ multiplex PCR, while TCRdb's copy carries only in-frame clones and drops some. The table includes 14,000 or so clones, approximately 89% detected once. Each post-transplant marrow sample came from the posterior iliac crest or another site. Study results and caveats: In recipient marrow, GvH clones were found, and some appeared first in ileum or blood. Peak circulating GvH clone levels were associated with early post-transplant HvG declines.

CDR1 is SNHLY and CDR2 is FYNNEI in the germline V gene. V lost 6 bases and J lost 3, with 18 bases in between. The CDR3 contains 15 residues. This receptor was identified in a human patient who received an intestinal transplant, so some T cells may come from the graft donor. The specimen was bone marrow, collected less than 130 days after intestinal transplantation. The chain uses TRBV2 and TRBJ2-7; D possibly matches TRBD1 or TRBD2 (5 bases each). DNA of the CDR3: TGTGCCAGCAGCCCGGAACCGGGACGGAGCTACGAGCAGTACTTC. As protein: CASSPEPGRSYEQYF.